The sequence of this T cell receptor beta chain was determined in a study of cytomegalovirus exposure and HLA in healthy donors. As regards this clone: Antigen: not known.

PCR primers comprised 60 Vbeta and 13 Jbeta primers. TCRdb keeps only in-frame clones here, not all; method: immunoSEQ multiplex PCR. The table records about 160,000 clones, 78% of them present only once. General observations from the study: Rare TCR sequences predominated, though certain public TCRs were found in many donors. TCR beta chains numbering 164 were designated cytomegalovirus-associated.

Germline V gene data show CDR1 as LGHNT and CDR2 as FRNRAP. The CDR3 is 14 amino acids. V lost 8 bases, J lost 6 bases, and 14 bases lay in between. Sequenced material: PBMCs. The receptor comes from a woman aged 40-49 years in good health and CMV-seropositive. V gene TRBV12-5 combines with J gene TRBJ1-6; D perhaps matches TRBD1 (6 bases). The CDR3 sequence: CASPRQVSNSPLHF. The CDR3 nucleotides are TGTGCTAGTCCCCGACAGGTAAGTAATTCACCCCTCCACTTT.